This TCR beta chain was profiled in a study of shared clonotypes between healthy human individuals. Looking at the study overall: Every donor yielded three CD4 naive, three CD4 memory, two CD8 naive and one CD8 memory plate.

Whole-study results and caveats: The study found lower generation probabilities in non-shared clonotypes than in those shared by all four donors.

In the case of this clone: The antigen remains unidentified.

Produced via immunoSEQ multiplex PCR; TCRdb's table is partial and in-frame only. The table lists roughly 2.4 million clones, under 97% of them singletons. V lost 3 bases and J 5 bases, leaving 11 bases between the germline ends. Germline V gives CDR1 LNHNV, CDR2 YYDKDF (reference sequence). The CDR3 covers 14 residues. The study enrolled healthy HIV-negative adults without recent acute infections or vaccinations as donors. The sequence derives from a man aged 18 to 30 in good health. The genes are TRBV15 and TRBJ2-1, with TRBD1 as a possible D gene (6 bases). The sequencing input was naive CD4+ T cells sorted from blood. Noted subset: CD45RA+ positively selected. For the CDR3, the DNA is TGTGCCACCAGCAGTTGGGACACAGACAATGAGCAGTTCTTC. Translating gives CATSSWDTDNEQFF.